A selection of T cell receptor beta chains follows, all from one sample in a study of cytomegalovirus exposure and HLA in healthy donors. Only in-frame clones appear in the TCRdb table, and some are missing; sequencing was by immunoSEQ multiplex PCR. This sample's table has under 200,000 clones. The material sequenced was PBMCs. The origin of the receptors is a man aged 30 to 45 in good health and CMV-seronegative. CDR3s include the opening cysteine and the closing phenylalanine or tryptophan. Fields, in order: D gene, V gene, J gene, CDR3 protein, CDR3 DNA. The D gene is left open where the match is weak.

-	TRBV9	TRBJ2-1	CASSARLVFGYNEQFF	TGTGCCAGCAGCGCCAGACTAGTTTTTGGGTACAATGAGCAGTTCTTC
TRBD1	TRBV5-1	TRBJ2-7	CASSSTGGRYEQYF	TGCGCCAGCAGCTCGACAGGGGGCCGCTACGAGCAGTACTTC
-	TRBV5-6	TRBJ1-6	CASRWGGNSPLHF	TGTGCCAGCAGGTGGGGGGGTAATTCACCCCTCCACTTT
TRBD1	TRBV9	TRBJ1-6	CASSSSAGQGYSPLHF	TGTGCCAGCAGTTCTAGCGCCGGACAGGGATATTCACCCCTCCACTTT
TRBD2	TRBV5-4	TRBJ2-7	CASSPTSGISYEQYF	TGTGCCAGCAGCCCGACTAGCGGGATCTCCTACGAGCAGTACTTC
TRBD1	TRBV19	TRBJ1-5	CASSIKLGSTGGNQPQHF	TGTGCCAGTAGTATCAAATTGGGCTCGACAGGGGGCAATCAGCCCCAGCATTTT
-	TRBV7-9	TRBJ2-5	CASSLGSLQEAQYF	TGTGCCAGCAGCTTAGGTAGCCTCCAAGAGGCCCAGTACTTC
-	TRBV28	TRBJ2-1	CATRTMLSSYNEQFF	TGTGCCACGAGGACAATGCTGAGTTCCTACAATGAGCAGTTCTTC
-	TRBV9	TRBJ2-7	CASSVTTVRLGYEQYF	TGTGCCAGCAGCGTTACCACCGTTAGACTAGGCTACGAGCAGTACTTC
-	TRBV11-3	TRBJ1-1	CASSPHGSRNTEAFF	TGTGCCAGCAGCCCCCATGGCTCTCGGAACACTGAAGCTTTCTTT
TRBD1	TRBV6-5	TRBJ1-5	CASRDRATNQPQHF	TGTGCCAGCAGGGACAGGGCTACCAATCAGCCCCAGCATTTT
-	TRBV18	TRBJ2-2	CASSQGGPGTGELFF	TGTGCCAGCTCACAAGGAGGGCCGGGTACCGGGGAGCTGTTTTTT
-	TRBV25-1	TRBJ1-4	CASSERGHTNEKLFF	TGTGCCAGCAGTGAAAGAGGGCACACTAATGAAAAACTGTTTTTT
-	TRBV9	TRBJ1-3	CASSRNSYSGNTIYF	TGTGCCAGCAGCCGAAACAGCTACTCTGGAAACACCATATATTTT
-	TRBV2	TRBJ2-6	CAIAPGANVLTF	TGTGCCATCGCGCCTGGGGCCAACGTCCTGACTTTC
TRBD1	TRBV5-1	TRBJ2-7	CASSLGQSYEQYF	TGCGCCAGCAGCCTGGGACAGTCCTACGAGCAGTACTTC
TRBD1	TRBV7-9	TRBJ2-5	CASSSPQGAGETQYF	TGTGCCAGCAGCTCCCCTCAGGGGGCGGGAGAGACCCAGTACTTC
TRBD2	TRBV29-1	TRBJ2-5	CSVSRTPGGGGETQYF	TGCAGCGTTTCCCGAACCCCTGGCGGGGGTGGAGAGACCCAGTACTTC
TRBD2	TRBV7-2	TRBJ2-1	CASSFTSGGYNEQFF	TGTGCCAGCAGCTTCACTAGCGGGGGATACAATGAGCAGTTCTTC
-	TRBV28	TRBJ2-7	CASSLTRRSTYEQYF	TGTGCCAGCAGTTTAACGCGGCGGTCGACCTACGAGCAGTACTTC
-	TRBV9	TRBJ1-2	CASSPTNQGYYGYTF	TGTGCCAGCAGCCCGACGAATCAGGGATACTATGGCTACACCTTC
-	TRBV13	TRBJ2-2	CASSLGRGSGTGELFF	TGTGCCAGCAGCTTAGGTAGGGGATCGGGCACCGGGGAGCTGTTTTTT
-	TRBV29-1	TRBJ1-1	CSVERLNTEAFF	TGCAGCGTTGAACGTTTGAACACTGAAGCTTTCTTT
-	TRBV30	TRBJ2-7	CAWSVPPRLARTYEQYF	TGTGCCTGGAGTGTACCTCCGAGGCTAGCGCGAACCTACGAGCAGTACTTC
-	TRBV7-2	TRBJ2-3	CASSFRTVTDTQYF	TGTGCCAGCAGCTTCCGGACAGTCACAGATACGCAGTATTTT
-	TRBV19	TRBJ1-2	CASSIDLTSGVDGYTF	TGTGCCAGTAGTATAGATTTGACATCAGGCGTCGATGGCTACACCTTC
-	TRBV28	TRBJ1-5	CASSFRQVNSNQPQHF	TGTGCCAGCAGTTTTCGGCAGGTAAATAGCAATCAGCCCCAGCATTTT
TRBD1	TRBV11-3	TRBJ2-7	CASSLLGQGQSYEQYF	TGTGCCAGCAGCCTACTCGGACAGGGGCAGTCCTACGAGCAGTACTTC
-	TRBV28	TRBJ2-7	CASSLRNAYEQYF	TGTGCCAGCAGTCTACGTAACGCCTACGAGCAGTACTTC
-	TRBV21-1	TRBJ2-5	CASSTPLDRLKETQYF	TGTGCCAGCAGCACTCCCCTAGACAGGTTGAAAGAGACCCAGTACTTC
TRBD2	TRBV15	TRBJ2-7	CATSREDSGALEQYF	TGTGCCACCAGCAGAGAAGATAGCGGGGCCCTCGAGCAGTACTTC
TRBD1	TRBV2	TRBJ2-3	CASTDREAQYF	TGTGCCAGCACCGACAGGGAAGCGCAGTATTTT
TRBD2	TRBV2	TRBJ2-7	CASRPAGDYSGF	TGTGCCAGCAGGCCGGCCGGGGACTATTCAGGATTC
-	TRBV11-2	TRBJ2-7	CASSPRSYEQYF	TGTGCCAGCAGCCCCCGTTCCTACGAGCAGTACTTC
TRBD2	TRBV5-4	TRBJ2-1	CASSLEREGYNEQFF	TGCGCCAGCAGCTTGGAACGGGAGGGATACAATGAGCAGTTCTTC
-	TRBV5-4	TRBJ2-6	CASSLLRSSGANVLTF	TGTGCCAGCAGCTTGCTCCGGAGCTCTGGGGCCAACGTCCTGACTTTC
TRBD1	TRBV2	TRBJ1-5	CASSRDRGNQPQHF	TGTGCCAGCAGCAGAGACAGGGGAAATCAGCCCCAGCATTTT
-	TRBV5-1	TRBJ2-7	CASSLRSSTEQYF	TGCGCCAGCAGCTTGAGATCTTCTACCGAGCAGTACTTC
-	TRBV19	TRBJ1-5	CASSRTNSNQPQHF	TGTGCCAGTAGTAGGACAAATAGCAATCAGCCCCAGCATTTT
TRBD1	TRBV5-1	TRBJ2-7	CASSLARAGGVYEQYF	TGCGCCAGCAGCTTGGCCCGCGCAGGGGGTGTTTACGAGCAGTACTTC
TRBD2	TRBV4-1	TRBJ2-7	CASSQGTSGVYEQYF	TGCGCCAGCAGCCAAGGGACTAGCGGGGTTTACGAGCAGTACTTC
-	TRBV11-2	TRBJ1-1	CASSLWGRNTEAFF	TGTGCCAGCAGCTTATGGGGGCGGAACACTGAAGCTTTCTTT
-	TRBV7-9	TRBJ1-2	CASSSLRGRGYGYTF	TGTGCCAGCAGCTCACTTAGGGGCAGGGGCTATGGCTACACCTTC
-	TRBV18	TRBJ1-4	CASSPPSQGGEKLFF	TGTGCCAGCTCACCACCATCACAGGGCGGCGAAAAACTGTTTTTT
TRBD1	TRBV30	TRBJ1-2	CAWVPGTASYGYTF	TGTGCCTGGGTACCGGGGACAGCCAGCTATGGCTACACCTTC
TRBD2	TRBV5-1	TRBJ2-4	CASRGLAGGQDKNIQYF	TGCGCCAGCCGCGGACTAGCGGGAGGGCAGGACAAAAACATTCAGTACTTC
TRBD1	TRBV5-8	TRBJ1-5	CASSLAQGAWNSNQPQHF	TGTGCCAGCAGCTTGGCACAGGGGGCTTGGAATAGCAATCAGCCCCAGCATTTT
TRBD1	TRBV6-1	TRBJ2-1	CASTGTGFNEQFF	TGTGCCAGCACCGGGACAGGGTTTAATGAGCAGTTCTTC
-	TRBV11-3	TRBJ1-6	CASSRGQFNSPLHF	TGTGCCAGCAGCCGCGGGCAGTTTAATTCACCCCTCCACTTT
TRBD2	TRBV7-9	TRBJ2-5	CASSQLAGYQETQYF	TGTGCCAGCAGCCAACTAGCGGGGTACCAAGAGACCCAGTACTTC